This T cell receptor beta chain was recovered during a study of blood T cell repertoires in COVID-19 (TCRdb year 2020). A note on the overall study: Samples covering the acute and convalescent phases of COVID-19 were provided by collaborators in the United States, Italy and Spain. The repertoires were made available in a free public database intended to serve as a resource for research on the immune response to SARS-CoV-2. Nearly every sample came with metadata listing a de-identified subject ID, COVID-19 status, age in years and sex. Samples came from the ongoing ImmuneRACE study (first 160 participants) plus 1,254 subjects from 6 global collaborators. The prospective study material was composed of cDNA or gDNA derived from T cells, B-cell-depleted T cells, or PBMCs. The dataset comprised deeply sampled blood TCRbeta repertoires from subjects exposed to, actively infected with, or recovered from COVID-19. HLA class I and class II types, where available, came from metadata supplied by the sample provider rather than from assay-based typing.

For this chain, trimming is 7 bases at the V end and 5 bases at the J end, and the number of junction bases without a gene match is 8. The CDR3 holds 15 amino acids from the cysteine to the phenylalanine. Only CDR3 DNA remains: 45 bases, in frame from the first base. The germline V gene encodes CDR1 MDHEN and CDR2 SYDVKM. TCRbeta CDR3 regions were amplified from genomic DNA by means of the immunoSEQ Assay, a bias-controlled multiplex PCR. The authors' pipeline ran thus. Within the assay, amplification of reference gene primers was used to estimate how many nucleated cells each sample contained. To quantify the absolute abundance of each unique TCRbeta CDR3 rearrangement, sequence reads were collapsed and filtered. For each sample, productive Simpson clonality was calculated by taking the square root of Simpson's diversity index across productive rearrangements. The table comes from immuneACCESS by way of TCRdb, which keeps in-frame sequences with V and J called. Part of the clones is missing from these tables; in studies checked, under half for an unresolved V gene and the rest for unknown reasons. V and J calls and clone size are given by that table; D and trimming were obtained from the DNA. Counted in this sample were under 130,000 clones; 85% of them appeared once. The ten largest account for around 4% of the sample.

A word on this clone: Its antigen target is currently unknown. No base quality values were provided; no much bigger clone lies one nucleotide off.

The collaborating institutions used their own protocols to collect whole blood in K2EDTA tubes. For TCRbeta analysis, collaborator samples were shipped as frozen whole blood, as isolated PBMCs, or as DNA extracted from either sample type. What the authors observed across the whole study: The quantity of clinical and demographic metadata differed by source and by participant and was supplied without curation.

Here the chain combines TRBV28 and TRBJ2-5; 12 bases in the middle match TRBD1. The specimen sequenced was peripheral blood. The sequence was obtained from a man in his fifties or sixties with acute or convalescent COVID-19. DNA sequence: TGTGCCAGCACTGGGACAGGGGGCGCGGGGGAGACCCAGTACTTC. Its translation reads: CASTGTGGAGETQYF.